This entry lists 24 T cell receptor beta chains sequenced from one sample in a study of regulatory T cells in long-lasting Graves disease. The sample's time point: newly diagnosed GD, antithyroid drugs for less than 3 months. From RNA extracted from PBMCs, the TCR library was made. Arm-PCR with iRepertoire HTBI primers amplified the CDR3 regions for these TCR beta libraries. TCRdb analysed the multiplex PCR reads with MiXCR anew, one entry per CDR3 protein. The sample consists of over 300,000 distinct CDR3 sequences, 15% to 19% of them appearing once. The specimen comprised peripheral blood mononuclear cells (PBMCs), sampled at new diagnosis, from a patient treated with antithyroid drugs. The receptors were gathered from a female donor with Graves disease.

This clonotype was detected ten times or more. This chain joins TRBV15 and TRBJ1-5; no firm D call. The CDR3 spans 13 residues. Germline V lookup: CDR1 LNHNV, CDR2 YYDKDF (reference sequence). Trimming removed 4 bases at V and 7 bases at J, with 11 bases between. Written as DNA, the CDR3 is TGTGCCACCAGCATAAGAGAGTGGCAGCCCCAGCATTTT. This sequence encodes CATSIREWQPQHF.

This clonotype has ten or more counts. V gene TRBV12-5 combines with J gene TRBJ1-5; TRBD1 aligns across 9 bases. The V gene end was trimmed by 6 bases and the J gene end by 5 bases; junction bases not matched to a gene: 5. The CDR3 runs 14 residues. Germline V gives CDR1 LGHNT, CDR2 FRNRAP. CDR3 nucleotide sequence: TGTGCTAGTGGCCGAACAGGGGGCTATCAGCCCCAGCATTTT. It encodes CASGRTGGYQPQHF.

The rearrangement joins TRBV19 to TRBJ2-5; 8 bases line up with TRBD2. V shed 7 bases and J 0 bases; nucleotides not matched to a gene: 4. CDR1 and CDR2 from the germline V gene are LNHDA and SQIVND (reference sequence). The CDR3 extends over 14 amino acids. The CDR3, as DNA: TGTGCCAGTACCGCGGGACTAGACCAAGAGACCCAGTACTTC. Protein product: CASTAGLDQETQYF.

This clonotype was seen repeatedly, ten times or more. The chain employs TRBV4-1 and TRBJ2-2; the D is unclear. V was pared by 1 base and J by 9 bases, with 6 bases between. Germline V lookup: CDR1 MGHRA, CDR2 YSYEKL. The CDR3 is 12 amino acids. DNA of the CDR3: TGCGCCAGCAGCCAAGGGCGTAGGGAGCTGTTTTTT. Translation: CASSQGRRELFF.

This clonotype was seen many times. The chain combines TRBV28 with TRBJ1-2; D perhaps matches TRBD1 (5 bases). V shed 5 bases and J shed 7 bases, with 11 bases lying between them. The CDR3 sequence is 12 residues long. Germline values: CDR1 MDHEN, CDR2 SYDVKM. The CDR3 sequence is CASSALGGGYTF. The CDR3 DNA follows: TGTGCCAGCAGTGCCCTCGGGGGTGGCTACACCTTC.

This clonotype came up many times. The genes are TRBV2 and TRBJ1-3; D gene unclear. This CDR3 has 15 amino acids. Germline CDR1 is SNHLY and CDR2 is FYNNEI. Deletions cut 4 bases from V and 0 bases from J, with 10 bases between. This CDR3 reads CASSGFRSSGNTIYF. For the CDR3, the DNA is TGTGCCAGCAGTGGTTTTCGGAGCTCTGGAAACACCATATATTTT. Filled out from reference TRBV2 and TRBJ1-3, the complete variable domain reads EPEVTQTPSHQVTQMGQEVILRCVPISNHLYFYWYRQILGQKVEFLVSFYNNEISEKSEIFDDQFSVERPDGSNFTLKIRSTKLEDSAMYFCASSGFRSSGNTIYFGEGSWLTVV.

In DNA, the CDR3 is TGTGCCAGCAGTCCAACAGTAGGGGCCTTGAACACCGGGGAGCTGTTTTTT. This translates into CASSPTVGALNTGELFF. V is TRBV2 and J is TRBJ2-2; TRBD1 is a possible D gene (5 bases). The CDR3 covers 17 residues. Per germline, CDR1 SNHLY and CDR2 FYNNEI. Trimming shortened V by 5 bases and J by 1 base, and 17 bases separated the two germline ends.

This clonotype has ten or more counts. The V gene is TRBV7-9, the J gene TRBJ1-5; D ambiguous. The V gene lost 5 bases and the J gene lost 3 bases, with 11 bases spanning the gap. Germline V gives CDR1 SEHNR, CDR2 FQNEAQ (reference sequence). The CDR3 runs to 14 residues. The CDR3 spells CASSPYGDNQPQHF. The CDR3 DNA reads TGTGCCAGCAGCCCCTATGGGGACAATCAGCCCCAGCATTTT.

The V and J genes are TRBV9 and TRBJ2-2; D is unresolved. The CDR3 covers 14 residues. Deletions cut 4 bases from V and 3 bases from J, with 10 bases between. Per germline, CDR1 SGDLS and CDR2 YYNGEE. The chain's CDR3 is CASSTLPDTGELFF. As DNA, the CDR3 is TGTGCCAGCAGCACCCTCCCGGACACCGGGGAGCTGTTTTTT.

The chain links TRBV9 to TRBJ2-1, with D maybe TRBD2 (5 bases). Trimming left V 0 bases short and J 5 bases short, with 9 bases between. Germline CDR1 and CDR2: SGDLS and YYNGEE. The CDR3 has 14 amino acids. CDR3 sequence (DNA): TGTGCCAGCAGCGTAGCCGGGAATAACAATGAGCAGTTCTTC. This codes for CASSVAGNNNEQFF.

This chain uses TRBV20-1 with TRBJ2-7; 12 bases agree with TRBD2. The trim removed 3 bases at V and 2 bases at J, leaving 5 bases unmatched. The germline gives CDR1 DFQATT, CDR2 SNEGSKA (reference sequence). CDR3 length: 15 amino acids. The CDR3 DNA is TGCAGTGCTAGCCCCAGGACTAGCGGGGCCTACGAGCAGTACTTC. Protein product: CSASPRTSGAYEQYF.

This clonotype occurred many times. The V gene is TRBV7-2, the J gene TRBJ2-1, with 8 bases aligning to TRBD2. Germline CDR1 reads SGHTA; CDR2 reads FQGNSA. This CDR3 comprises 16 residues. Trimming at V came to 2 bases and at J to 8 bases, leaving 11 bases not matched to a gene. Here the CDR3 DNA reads TGTGCCAGCAGCTTAAGGGGGGGTGGGACTAGTTATGAGCAGTTCTTC. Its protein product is CASSLRGGGTSYEQFF. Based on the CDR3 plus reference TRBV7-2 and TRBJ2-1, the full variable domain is GAGVSQSPSNKVTEKGKDVELRCDPISGHTALYWYRQSLGQGLEFLIYFQGNSAPDKSGLPSDRFSAERTGGSVSTLTIQRTQQEDSAVYLCASSLRGGGTSYEQFFGPGTRLTVL.

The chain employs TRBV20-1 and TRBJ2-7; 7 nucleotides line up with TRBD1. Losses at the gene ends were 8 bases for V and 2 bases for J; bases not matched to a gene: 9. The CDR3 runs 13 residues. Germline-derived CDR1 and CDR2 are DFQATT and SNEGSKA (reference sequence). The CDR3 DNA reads TGCAGTCCAGTAGACAGGGCGACCTACGAGCAGTACTTC. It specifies CSPVDRATYEQYF.

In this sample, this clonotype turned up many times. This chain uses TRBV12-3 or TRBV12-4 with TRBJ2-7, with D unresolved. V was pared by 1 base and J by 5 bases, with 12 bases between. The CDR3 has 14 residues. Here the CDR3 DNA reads TGTGCCAGCAGTTTAGAACCCTCAGGCGACGAGCAGTACTTC. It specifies CASSLEPSGDEQYF.

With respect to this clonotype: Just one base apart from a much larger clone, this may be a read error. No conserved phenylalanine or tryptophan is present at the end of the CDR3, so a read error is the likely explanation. This CDR3 reads CASSLWSGLGGELFS. The CDR3 nucleotides are TGTGCCAGCAGCTTATGGTCAGGGTTGGGCGGGGAGCTGTTTTCT. The V and J genes are TRBV7-3 and TRBJ2-2; weak D call: TRBD1 (5 bases). Germline CDR1 is SGHTA and CDR2 is FQGTGA. CDR3 length: 15 residues. Deletions cut 2 bases from V and 7 bases from J, with 14 bases between.

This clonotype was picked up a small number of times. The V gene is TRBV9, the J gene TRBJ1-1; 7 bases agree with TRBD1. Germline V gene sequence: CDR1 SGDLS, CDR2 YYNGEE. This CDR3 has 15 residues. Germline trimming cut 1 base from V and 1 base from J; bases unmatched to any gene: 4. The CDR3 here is CASSVTPGGNTEAFF. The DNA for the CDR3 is TGTGCCAGCAGCGTAACGCCAGGGGGGAACACTGAAGCTTTCTTT. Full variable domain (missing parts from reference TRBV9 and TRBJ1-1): DSGVTQTPKHLITATGQRVTLRCSPRSGDLSVYWYQQSLDQGLQFLIQYYNGEERAKGNILERFSAQQFPDLHSELNLSSLELGDSALYFCASSVTPGGNTEAFFGQGTRLTVV.

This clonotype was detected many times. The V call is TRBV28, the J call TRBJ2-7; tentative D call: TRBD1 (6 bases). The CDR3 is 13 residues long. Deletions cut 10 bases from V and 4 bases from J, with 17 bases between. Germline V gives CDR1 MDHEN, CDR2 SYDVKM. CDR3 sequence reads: CATSGTPRYEQYF. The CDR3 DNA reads TGTGCCACCTCCGGGACACCCAGGTACGAGCAGTACTTC.

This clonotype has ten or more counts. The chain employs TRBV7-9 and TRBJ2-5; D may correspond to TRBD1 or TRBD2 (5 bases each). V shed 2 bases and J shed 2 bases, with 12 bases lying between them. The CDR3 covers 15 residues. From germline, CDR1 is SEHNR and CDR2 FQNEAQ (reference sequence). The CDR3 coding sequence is TGTGCCAGCAGCTTACTCTGGGGACGTCAAGAGACCCAGTACTTC. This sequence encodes CASSLLWGRQETQYF.

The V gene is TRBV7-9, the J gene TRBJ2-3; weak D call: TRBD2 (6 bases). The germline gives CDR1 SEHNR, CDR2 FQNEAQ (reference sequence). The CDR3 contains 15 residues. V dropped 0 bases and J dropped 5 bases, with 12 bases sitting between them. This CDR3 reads CASSLAGGTLDTQYF. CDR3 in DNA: TGTGCCAGCAGCTTAGCGGGAGGAACATTAGATACGCAGTATTTT.

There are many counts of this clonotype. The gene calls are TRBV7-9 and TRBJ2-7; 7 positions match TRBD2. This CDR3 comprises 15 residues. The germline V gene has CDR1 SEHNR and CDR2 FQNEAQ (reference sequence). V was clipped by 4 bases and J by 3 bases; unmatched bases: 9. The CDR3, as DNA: TGTGCCAGCAGCTCTCCCAGCGGGATCCTCTACGAGCAGTACTTC. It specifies CASSSPSGILYEQYF.

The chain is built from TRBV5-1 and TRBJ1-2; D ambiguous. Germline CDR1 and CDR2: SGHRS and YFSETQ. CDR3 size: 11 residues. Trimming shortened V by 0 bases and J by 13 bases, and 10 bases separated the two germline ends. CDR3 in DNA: TGCGCCAGCAGCTTGGGAAGGGAGATCACCTTC. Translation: CASSLGREITF. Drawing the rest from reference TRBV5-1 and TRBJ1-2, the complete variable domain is KAGVTQTPRYLIKTRGQQVTLSCSPISGHRSVSWYQQTPGQGLQFLFEYFSETQRNKGNFPGRFSGRQFSNSRSEMNVSTLELGDSALYLCASSLGREITFGSGTRLTVV.

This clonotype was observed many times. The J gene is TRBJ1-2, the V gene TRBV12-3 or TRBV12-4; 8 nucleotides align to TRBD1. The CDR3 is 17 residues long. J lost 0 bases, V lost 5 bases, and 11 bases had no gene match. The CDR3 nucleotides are TGTGCCAGCAGTACTCTCCGGGACAGGAATACTAACTATGGCTACACCTTC. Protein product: CASSTLRDRNTNYGYTF.

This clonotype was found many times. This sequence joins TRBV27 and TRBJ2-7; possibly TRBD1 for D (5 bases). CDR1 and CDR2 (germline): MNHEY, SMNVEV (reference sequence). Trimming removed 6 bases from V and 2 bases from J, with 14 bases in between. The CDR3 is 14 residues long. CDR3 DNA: TGTGCCAGCAGACCCAGGGTTTCTGCCTACGAGCAGTACTTC. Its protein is CASRPRVSAYEQYF.

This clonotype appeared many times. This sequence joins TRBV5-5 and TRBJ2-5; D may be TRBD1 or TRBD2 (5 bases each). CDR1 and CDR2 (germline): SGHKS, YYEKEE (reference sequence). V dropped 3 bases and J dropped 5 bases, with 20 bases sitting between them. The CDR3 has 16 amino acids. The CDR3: CASSWAGTKLGETQYF. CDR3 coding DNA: TGTGCCAGCAGCTGGGCAGGGACCAAACTTGGGGAGACCCAGTACTTC.